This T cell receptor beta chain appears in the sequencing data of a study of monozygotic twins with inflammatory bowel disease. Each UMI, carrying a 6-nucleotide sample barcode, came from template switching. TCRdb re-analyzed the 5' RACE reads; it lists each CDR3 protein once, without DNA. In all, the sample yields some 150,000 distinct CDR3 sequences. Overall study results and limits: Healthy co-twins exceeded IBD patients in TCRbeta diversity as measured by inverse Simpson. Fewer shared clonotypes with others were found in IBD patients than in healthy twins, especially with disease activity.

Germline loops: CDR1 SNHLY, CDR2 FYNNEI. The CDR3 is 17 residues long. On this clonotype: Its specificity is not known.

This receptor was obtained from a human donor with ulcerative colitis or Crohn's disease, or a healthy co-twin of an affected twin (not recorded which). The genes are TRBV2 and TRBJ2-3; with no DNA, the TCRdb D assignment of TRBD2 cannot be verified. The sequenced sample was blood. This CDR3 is CASSFRAASWVTDTQYF.